The entry that follows covers one TCR beta chain sequence. Germline V CDR1 and CDR2: SGHDN, FVKESK. The CDR3 totals 14 residues. V shed 0 bases and J shed 0 bases, with 5 bases lying between them. The data stem from a study of blood T cell repertoires in COVID-19. Looking at the study overall: T cells, B-cell-depleted T cells, or PBMCs provided the cDNA or gDNA that served as material.

Using immunoSEQ multiplex PCR, the repertoire was profiled, and TCRdb retains in-frame clones only, with some absent. The sample shows hundreds of thousands of clones, 75% to 90% of them seen only once. The clonotype comes from a woman between 25 and 40 years old with active or convalescent COVID-19. Material: peripheral blood. The rearrangement uses TRBV14 and TRBJ1-1; D not certain. The CDR3 nucleotides are TGTGCCAGCAGCCAAGATCCAGTGAACACTGAAGCTTTCTTT. Amino acid sequence: CASSQDPVNTEAFF.